This T cell receptor (beta chain) was sequenced for a study of cytomegalovirus exposure and HLA in healthy donors. Looked up from germline, CDR1 is MNHEY and CDR2 is SMNVEV (reference sequence). The CDR3 spans 12 residues. The V gene lost 3 bases and the J gene lost 0 bases, with 2 bases spanning the gap. PCR used 60 Vbeta primers and 13 Jbeta primers. The table came from immunoSEQ multiplex PCR; TCRdb's copy has only in-frame clones and leaves some out. This sample has about 120,000 clones, with roughly 80% found just once. The chain is built from TRBV27 and TRBJ1-1; the D is unclear. The clonotype comes from a woman between 18 and 29 years old in good health and CMV-seronegative. Sequences were obtained from PBMCs. For the CDR3, the DNA is TGTGCCAGCAGTTTCATGAACACTGAAGCTTTCTTT. This sequence encodes CASSFMNTEAFF.